This T cell receptor (beta chain) emerged from a study of T cell responses to AZD1222 COVID-19 vaccine. Regarding the study as a whole: Baseline seropositives among AZD1222 recipients totaled only five or six.

Concerning this clone itself: The target antigen is unknown.

Germline values: CDR1 SGDLS, CDR2 YYNGEE. This CDR3 comprises 17 residues. Trimming at V came to 0 bases and at J to 6 bases, leaving 14 bases not matched to a gene. This table comes from immunoSEQ multiplex PCR, and its TCRdb copy is limited to in-frame clones, with some not included. Of more than 60,000 clones listed, 85% are singletons. The V and J genes are TRBV9 and TRBJ2-7, with 8 bases identical to TRBD1. The source of this sequence is an adult in good health. Sample: peripheral blood, taken on day 0 of AZD1222 vaccination. The CDR3 region has the DNA TGTGCCAGCAGCGTAGGTGTTGGACAGGGAATGACGGGCGAGCAGTACTTC. It translates to CASSVGVGQGMTGEQYF. The entire variable domain, with the rest obtained from reference TRBV9 and TRBJ2-7, is as follows: DSGVTQTPKHLITATGQRVTLRCSPRSGDLSVYWYQQSLDQGLQFLIQYYNGEERAKGNILERFSAQQFPDLHSELNLSSLELGDSALYFCASSVGVGQGMTGEQYFGPGTRLTVT.